The clone carrying this TCR beta chain was detected many times. This entry comes from a study of low-dose radiotherapy and immunotherapy resistance in tumors. The wider study: On an every-two-weeks schedule, patients received intravenous nivolumab 240 mg, along with ipilimumab 1 mg/kg every six weeks. Intravenous cyclophosphamide 200 mg/m2 was given every two weeks, one day before radiation and immunotherapy. A daily 300 mg dose of oral aspirin was taken by patients for four cycles from cycle 1 day 1.

The V end lost 4 bases, the J end lost 4 bases, and 20 bases lay between the germline ends. The CDR3 extends over 15 amino acids. CDR1 is DFQATT and CDR2 is SNEGSKA in the germline V gene (reference sequence). Regarding time point: before trial treatment. Alpha- and beta-chain coverage of first-strand cDNA came from TRAV- and TRBV-specific primers. With a V-primer adapter and a constant-region primer, TCRs were amplified for 20 PCR cycles. Through in vitro transcription, the mRNA that had been isolated was amplified. TCRdb recomputed calls from the reads with MiXCR, one row per CDR3 protein. The sample carries approximately 90,000 distinct CDR3 sequences, roughly a sixth recorded once.

The V gene is TRBV20-1, the J gene TRBJ2-7; D is perhaps TRBD1 or TRBD2 (5 bases each). The clonotype comes from a male donor with prostate cancer. The input for sequencing was PBMCs, taken before treatment. The CDR3 reads CSAMGTPSEKYEQYF. The DNA for the CDR3 is TGCAGTGCTATGGGGACCCCGAGCGAGAAATACGAGCAGTACTTC.